Below, 4 T cell receptor beta chains from the same sample are listed, as sequenced in a study of Ad26.COV2.S vaccination and SARS-CoV-2 variants. Data came from immunoSEQ multiplex PCR; TCRdb stores just in-frame clones and leaves some out. The sample shows some 190,000 clones, about 83% of them seen only once. The sample was peripheral blood, taken after recovery from COVID-19. All receptors derive from a human donor who had recovered from COVID-19.

CDR3 bases: TGTGCCATCAGTGAGTCGACGGGGAAGCCCCAGCATTTT. Protein sequence: CAISESTGKPQHF. This chain connects TRBV10-3 to TRBJ1-5; D gene uncertain. This CDR3 is 13 amino acids long. CDR1 and CDR2 (germline): ENHRY, SYGVKD. V was pared by 0 bases and J by 8 bases, with 8 bases between.

Only a few counts were recorded for this clone. This sequence joins TRBV3-1 (or the pseudogene TRBV3-2) and TRBJ1-5, with D possibly TRBD1 on 5 matching bases. The germline gives CDR1 LGHDT, CDR2 YNNKEL (reference sequence). There are 14 residues in the CDR3. Between the trimmed V and J ends, which lost 1 base and 6 bases, there was a span of 10 bases. CDR3: CASSQAGSGQPQHF. In DNA form, the CDR3 reads TGTGCCAGCAGCCAAGCAGGGTCGGGTCAGCCCCAGCATTTT.

This clone was detected once. The V call is TRBV12-5, the J call TRBJ1-1; TRBD1 agrees at 9 bases. There are 16 residues in the CDR3. The junction had 6 bases not matched to a gene; V was cut back by 3 bases and J by 1 base. Germline assignment: CDR1 LGHNT and CDR2 FRNRAP. The CDR3 DNA reads TGTGCTAGTGGTTTTGAGGAACAGGGGGCGAACACTGAAGCTTTCTTT. Translation: CASGFEEQGANTEAFF.

The CDR3 loop reads CATSTTGQGAHQPQHF. The DNA for the CDR3 is TGTGCCACCAGCACCACAGGACAGGGGGCTCATCAGCCCCAGCATTTT. This chain uses TRBV15 with TRBJ1-5; TRBD1 agrees at 11 bases. J lost 5 bases, V lost 4 bases, and 7 bases had no gene match. The germline V gene has CDR1 LNHNV and CDR2 YYDKDF (reference sequence). This CDR3 comprises 16 residues.